The present T cell receptor (beta chain) was sequenced within a study of T cells in localized non-small cell lung cancer. The method was immunoSEQ multiplex PCR; TCRdb's version includes in-frame clones alone and lacks a portion of them. The table shows roughly 67,000 clones, with approximately 84% occurring only once. The table lists this clone with a few counts. Its target is unknown. Study-level results: An association was observed between higher blood T cell density and longer overall survival. Adjacent uninvolved lung had the highest clonality, suggesting focused antigen responses.

V was pared by 7 bases and J by 1 base, with 7 bases of the junction left unmatched. This CDR3 is 15 amino acids long. Per the germline V gene, CDR1 is SGHDT and CDR2 is YYEEEE. The receptor was isolated from a female donor over 55 with stage I lung adenocarcinoma. The gene calls are TRBV5-6 and TRBJ2-2; 7 nucleotides agree with TRBD2. The source material was peripheral blood, sampled before any cancer treatment. The DNA for the CDR3 is TGTGCCAGCGGGGAGGGAACAAAGAACACCGGGGAGCTGTTTTTT. This encodes CASGEGTKNTGELFF.